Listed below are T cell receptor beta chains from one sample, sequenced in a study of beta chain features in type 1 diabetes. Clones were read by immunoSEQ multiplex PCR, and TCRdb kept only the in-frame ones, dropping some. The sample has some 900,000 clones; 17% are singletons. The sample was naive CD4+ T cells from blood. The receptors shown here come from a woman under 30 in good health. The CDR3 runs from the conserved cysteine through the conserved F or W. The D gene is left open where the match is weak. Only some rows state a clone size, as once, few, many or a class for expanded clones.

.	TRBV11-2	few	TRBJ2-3	TGTGCCAGCAGCTTTTGGGTATCTCCAGATACGCAGTATTTT	CASSFWVSPDTQYF
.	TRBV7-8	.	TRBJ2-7	TGTGCCAGCAGCCCGAGACTAGTGGTGCGCTACGAGCAGTACTTC	CASSPRLVVRYEQYF
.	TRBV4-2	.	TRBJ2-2	TGTGCCAGCAGCCAAGCGCCGGGGTCGAACACCGGGGAGCTGTTTTTT	CASSQAPGSNTGELFF
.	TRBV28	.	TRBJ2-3	TGTGCCAGCAGTTTAAGCGGACTAAGGGTCACAGATACGCAGTATTTT	CASSLSGLRVTDTQYF
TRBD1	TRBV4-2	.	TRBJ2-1	TGTGCCAGCAGCCAAGCTTCGGGACAGGGCATTGAGCAGTTCTTC	CASSQASGQGIEQFF
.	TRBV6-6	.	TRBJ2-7	TGTGCCAGCAGTTACGATGGGATGCTGACCTACGAGCAGTACTTC	CASSYDGMLTYEQYF
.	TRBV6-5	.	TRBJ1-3	TGTGCCAGCAGTTACTCCCTGGGTGTTGCTGGAAACACCATATATTTT	CASSYSLGVAGNTIYF
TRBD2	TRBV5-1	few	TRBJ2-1	TGCGCCAGCAGCTTGGGTTGGGGACTATCCTCCTACAATGAGCAGTTCTTC	CASSLGWGLSSYNEQFF
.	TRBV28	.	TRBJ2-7	TGTGCCAGCAGTTCTAAGGCCTACGAGCAGTACTTC	CASSSKAYEQYF
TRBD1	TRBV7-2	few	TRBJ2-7	TGTGCCAGCAGCTTGTGGACAGGGGGCTACGAGCAGTACTTC	CASSLWTGGYEQYF
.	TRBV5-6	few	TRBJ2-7	TGTGCCAGCAGCTCACGAGGTTACGAGCAGTACTTC	CASSSRGYEQYF
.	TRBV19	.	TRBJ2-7	TGTGCCAGTACTTCCCTACGACAGCCCAACGAGCAGTACTTC	CASTSLRQPNEQYF
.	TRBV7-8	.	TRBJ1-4	TGTGCCAGCAGCTTAGGGCCTCCTCATGAAAAACTGTTTTTT	CASSLGPPHEKLFF
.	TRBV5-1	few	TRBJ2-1	TGCGCCAGCAGCTTGGTCGCGGGCAGCTACAATGAGCAGTTCTTC	CASSLVAGSYNEQFF
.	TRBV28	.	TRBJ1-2	TGTGCCAGCAGTTCCGGGTCTGGCTACACCTTC	CASSSGSGYTF
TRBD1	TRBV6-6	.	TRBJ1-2	TGTGCCAGCAGCCGACAGGGGGTTAATCCCTATGGCTACACCTTC	CASSRQGVNPYGYTF
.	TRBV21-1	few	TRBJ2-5	TGTGCCAGCAGCAAGGGGACGGAGCAAGAGACCCAGTACTTC	CASSKGTEQETQYF
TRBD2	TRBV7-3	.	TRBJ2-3	TGTGCCAGCAGCTCCCCTAGCGGGACGCAGTATTTT	CASSSPSGTQYF
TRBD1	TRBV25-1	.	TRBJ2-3	TGTGCCAGCAGTGAATCCCCCGGACAGGGGGCCCCAGATACGCAGTATTTT	CASSESPGQGAPDTQYF
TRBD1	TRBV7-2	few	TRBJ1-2	TGTGCCAGCAGCTTAGACCCAACAGGGGGCGCAAATGGCTACACCTTC	CASSLDPTGGANGYTF
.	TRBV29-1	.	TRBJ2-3	TGCAGCGTCGAACCCCGGGAGTCAGATACGCAGTATTTT	CSVEPRESDTQYF
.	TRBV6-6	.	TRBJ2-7	TGTGCCAGCAGTTACACAGGTTCCCTCTCCTACGAGCAGTACTTC	CASSYTGSLSYEQYF
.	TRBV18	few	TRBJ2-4	TGTGCCAGCTCATATAGGACAGTCAGTAACATTCAGTACTTC	CASSYRTVSNIQYF
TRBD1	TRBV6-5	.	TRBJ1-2	TGTGCCAGTTTACCCATGGACAGGGCCTCACATGGCTACACCTTC	CASLPMDRASHGYTF
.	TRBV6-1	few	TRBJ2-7	TGTGCCACCACAGAATCCTACGAGCAGTACTTC	CATTESYEQYF
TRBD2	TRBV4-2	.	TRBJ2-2	TGTGCCAGCAGCGTAGGGTTAGCGGGAGACGGCGGGGAGCTGTTTTTT	CASSVGLAGDGGELFF
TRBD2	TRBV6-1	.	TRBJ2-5	TGTGCCAGCAGTGGACTAGCGAGACAAGAGACCCAGTACTTC	CASSGLARQETQYF
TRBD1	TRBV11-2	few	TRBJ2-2	TGTGCCAGCAGCTTATTGGACAGGGCGGCCGGGGAGCTGTTTTTT	CASSLLDRAAGELFF
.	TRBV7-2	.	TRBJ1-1	TGTGCCAGCAGGGGAGTAACTGAAGCTTTCTTT	CASRGVTEAFF
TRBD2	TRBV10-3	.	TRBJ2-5	TGTGCCATCAGCGCTTCTAGCGGGCTTGAGACCCAGTACTTC	CAISASSGLETQYF
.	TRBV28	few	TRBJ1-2	TGTGCCAGCTCCTATATCGGGAGGTCCTACACCTTC	CASSYIGRSYTF
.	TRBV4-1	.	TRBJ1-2	TGCGCCAGCAGCCAAGACAGGAACCCAGGTTGGGGCTACACCTTC	CASSQDRNPGWGYTF
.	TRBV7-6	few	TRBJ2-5	TGTGCCAGCAGCATTAGCGGACTCACCAGTCGGCAAGAGACCCAGTACTTC	CASSISGLTSRQETQYF
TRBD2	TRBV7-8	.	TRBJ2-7	TGTGCCAGCAGCTTCGGGACTAGTGTCTACGAGCAGTACTTC	CASSFGTSVYEQYF
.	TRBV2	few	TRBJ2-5	TGTGCCAGCAGTGAAGAGGACGAGATGATCCAGTACTTC	CASSEEDEMIQYF
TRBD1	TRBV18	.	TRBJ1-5	TGTGCCAGCTCAGGGACAGGGAGGTGGGGCAATCAGCCCCAGCATTTT	CASSGTGRWGNQPQHF
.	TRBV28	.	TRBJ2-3	TGTGCCAGCAGACCAGAGGTAGATACGCAGTATTTT	CASRPEVDTQYF
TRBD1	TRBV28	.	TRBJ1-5	TGTGCCAGCACTTCGGACAGGGCCGTCGAGGGCAATCAGCCCCAGCATTTT	CASTSDRAVEGNQPQHF
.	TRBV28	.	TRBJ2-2	TGTGCCAGCGTACGGGGCTACACCGGGGAGCTGTTTTTT	CASVRGYTGELFF
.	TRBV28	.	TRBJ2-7	TGTGCCAGCAGTCCCCAACTTTACGAGCAGTACTTC	CASSPQLYEQYF
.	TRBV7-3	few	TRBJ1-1	TGTGCCAGCAGCTTACTCATGAACACTGAAGCTTTCTTT	CASSLLMNTEAFF
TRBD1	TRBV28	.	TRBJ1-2	TGTGCCAGCAGCCGGACAGGGGGCAGCTATGGCTACACCTTC	CASSRTGGSYGYTF
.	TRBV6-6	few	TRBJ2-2	TGTGCCAGCATCAGGGACCTGAACACCGGGGAGCTGTTTTTT	CASIRDLNTGELFF
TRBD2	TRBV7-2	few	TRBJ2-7	TGTGCCAGCAGCCCTGGCCCGGGAGGGCGCGTGAACGAGCAGTACTTC	CASSPGPGGRVNEQYF
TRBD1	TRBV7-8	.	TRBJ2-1	TGTGCCAGCAGCACAAGGACAGGGTCCCGTGAGCAGTTCTTC	CASSTRTGSREQFF
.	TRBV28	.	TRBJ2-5	TGTGCCGCAGGTGGGGGCGGTCAAGAGACCCAGTACTTC	CAAGGGGQETQYF
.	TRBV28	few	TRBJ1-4	TGTGCCAGCAGTTTAAAAGCACGGGCTAATGAAAAACTGTTTTTT	CASSLKARANEKLFF
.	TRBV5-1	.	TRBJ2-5	TGCGCCAGCAGCTTGGCAGGGTCAGAGACCCAGTACTTC	CASSLAGSETQYF
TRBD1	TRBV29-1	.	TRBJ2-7	TGCAGCGCGTCGGGGCAGGGGGCCTGGGAGCAGTACTTC	CSASGQGAWEQYF
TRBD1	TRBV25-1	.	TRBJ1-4	TGTGCCAGCAGCGACGACAGGGGGGACGAAAAACTGTTTTTT	CASSDDRGDEKLFF
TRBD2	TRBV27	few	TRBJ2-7	TGTGCCAGCAGTTTTTCCGGGACTAGCTCCTCCTACGAGCAGTACTTC	CASSFSGTSSSYEQYF
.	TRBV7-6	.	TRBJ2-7	TGTGCCAGCAGCCGCCGGTGGGGTGTCTACGAGCAGTACTTC	CASSRRWGVYEQYF
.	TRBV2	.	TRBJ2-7	TGTGCCAGCGCTTCCTACGAGCAGTACTTC	CASASYEQYF
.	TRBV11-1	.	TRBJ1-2	TGTGCCAGCAGCCCTCGGCAGGGGCGGGACTATGGCTACACCTTC	CASSPRQGRDYGYTF
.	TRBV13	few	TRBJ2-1	TGTGCCAGCAGCTTAGCTAGTTTGACGGTAAGCTCCTACAATGAGCAGTTCTTC	CASSLASLTVSSYNEQFF
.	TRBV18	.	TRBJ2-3	TGTGCCAGCTCACCGAGTCCCGGAGGGCCTGCAGATACGCAGTATTTT	CASSPSPGGPADTQYF
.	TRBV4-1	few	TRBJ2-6	TGCGCCAGCAGCCAAGACTCGAGAGGCTCTGGGGCCAACGTCCTGACTTTC	CASSQDSRGSGANVLTF
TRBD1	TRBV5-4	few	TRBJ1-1	TGTGCCAGCAGCTCGGACAGGGGGCGGAACACTGAAGCTTTCTTT	CASSSDRGRNTEAFF
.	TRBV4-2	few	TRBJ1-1	TGTGCCAGCATAGAATCGAGCGGGACTGAAGCTTTCTTT	CASIESSGTEAFF
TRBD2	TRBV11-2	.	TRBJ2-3	TGTGCCAGCAGCCTGCGACTAGCGACTAGCACAGATACGCAGTATTTT	CASSLRLATSTDTQYF